This T cell receptor beta chain was observed in a study of circulating and synovial CD4+ cells in juvenile arthritis. General study points: CPL versus bulk CD4 samples: T cell genome counts differed by at least an order of magnitude. Vbeta family usage analysis did not detect the pathogenic-like versus bulk difference.

The V end was cut by 3 bases, the J end by 5 bases, with 11 bases between. The CDR3 sequence is 13 residues long. The germline V gene encodes CDR1 SGHRS and CDR2 YFSETQ. In regard to this clone: What it binds is unknown.

Using immunoSEQ multiplex PCR, the repertoire was profiled, and TCRdb retains in-frame clones only, with some absent. The data show over 2,000 clones, 75% to 90% seen once. Sequences were obtained from HLA-DR+ CD4+ T cells from blood. Subset described: circulating pathogenic-like lymphocytes, sorted as HLA-DR+CD14-CD3+CD4+CD25low/- blood T cells. This rearrangement joins TRBV5-1 to TRBJ1-2; perhaps TRBD1 as D (6 bases). The source of this sequence is a human donor with juvenile idiopathic arthritis. Written as DNA, the CDR3 is TGCGCCAGCAGCTCTACAGGGCTGTATGGCTACACCTTC. It codes for CASSSTGLYGYTF.